Reported below is one T cell receptor (beta chain). Its target antigen remains unknown. No qualities accompany the bases; no much larger clone lies one base away. Using the deep immunoSEQ assay, TCR CDR3 regions were amplified from genomic DNA by multiplex PCR. Genomic DNA extracted from each cell subset was distributed evenly over all wells of several immunoSEQ 96-well plates, and each plate served as one replicate. For sorted subsets, about 220 ng of genomic DNA, equivalent to around 29,000 T cell genomes, went into each replicate PCR. Purified libraries were measured with a Qubit 3.0 fluorometer, size-checked on a Bioanalyzer 2100, and measured again with the KAPA Library Quantification kit. Every immunoSEQ 96-well plate was sequenced on a dedicated single-read 150-cycle Illumina NextSeq 550 flow cell. The original methods were these. The immunoSEQ output contained only junctional sequences without quality scores, so filtering could not match that applied to full-length reads. Sequences were annotated with PyIR, a Python wrapper for IgBLAST v1.9, using IMGT germline references to assign V/J genes and CDR3. Any read was removed if the V/J assignment was weak (E-value above 1e-6), the CDR3 was missing, or the read contained stop codons, out-of-frame junctions, or ambiguous translated residues. V3J clonotypes were defined as sequences sharing the same inferred V gene, J gene, and CDR3 amino acid sequence. Percentage overlap between repertoires was computed as shared unique clonotypes divided by the size of the smaller repertoire. RTK rarefaction, the Chao1 estimator, and Recon v2.1 estimates of unobserved clonotypes were used to assess repertoire richness. OLGA was used to compute generation probabilities for all TCRbeta clonotypes that the gDNA method yielded from several donors. TCRdb's version of the immuneACCESS table is confined to in-frame rearrangements and falls short of the full clone set. An unresolved V gene accounts for under half of the shortfall where checked; the remainder is of unknown origin. V and J calls plus clone size are reproduced from that table; the DNA served to infer D and trimming. This sample has roughly 2,500,000 clones in its table, and roughly 93% of those were observed once. The top ten constitute 0.36% of the sample.

V is cut back by 0 bases and J by 0 bases, with 4 bases in the junction unmatched. Inclusive of the bounding cysteine and phenylalanine, the CDR3 is 17 residues long. Left in the record is the CDR3 DNA by itself, 51 bases read in frame from the first base. As encoded in the germline V gene, CDR1 is SGHTA while CDR2 is FQGTGA. This record belongs to a study of shared clonotypes between healthy human individuals (dated by TCRdb to the early 2020s). Broadly, across the study: A couple of women and three men aged 18 to 49 years were included in the cohort. For each donor, CD4 naive and CD4 memory were each run on three plates, CD8 naive on two plates, and CD8 memory on one plate. To estimate repertoire size and how much clonotype sharing occurs between individuals, the study deeply sequenced the blood TCR repertoires of five or six healthy adults. To increase sequencing depth and limit assay-specific biases, TCR repertoire library preparation and sequencing were carried out by different laboratories using diverse techniques. Between about 0.9 and 9 billion PBMCs per donor were obtained by leukapheresis. The study at large found these results: Because the study included a small number of donors, the genetic and exposure-history diversity represented was limited. Compared with non-shared clonotypes, the clonotypes found in all four sorted-subset donors had higher generation probabilities. Larger estimated clonotype richness was generally found for naive subsets than for memory subsets. Incomplete sequencing was indicated by rarefaction of sorted-subset datasets, despite the large sequencing depth. Sampling was restricted to blood, and TCR repertoires in tissues likely differ from the TCR repertoires found in blood. Across four donors, 5% to 6% of naive CD4, approximately 4% of naive CD8, roughly 2.2% of memory CD4, and over 0.35% of memory CD8 clonotypes were shared. Based on pairwise subsampling, the degree of clonotype sharing among donors was expected to be affected by sequencing depth.

Donors were healthy HIV-negative adults with no recently reported acute infections or vaccinations. All donors were Caucasian adults living in Nashville, Tennessee, USA. CD4+ T cells were enriched through magnetic negative selection, after which naive cells were positively selected on CD45RA and the remaining negative fraction served as the memory subset. Blood was obtained by leukapheresis, after which PBMCs were separated by Ficoll-Histopaque density gradient centrifugation and cryopreserved in liquid nitrogen vapor phase. Purity and quantity of every magnetically sorted T cell population were checked by analytical flow cytometry. Genomic DNA was isolated from each sorted fraction and quantified by UV absorbance on a Nanodrop 2000c.

Material for sequencing was naive CD4+ T cells from PBMCs. According to the study, the label for this sample's cell subset or site signals: CD45RA+ positively selected. Recombination linked TRBV7-3 to TRBJ2-3; 9 bases in between match TRBD2. The receptor was derived from a man younger than 35 in good health. Some clones in this sample may be carry-over from other donors' samples. The CDR3 region: CASSLTRLAGSTDTQYF. The bases read TGTGCCAGCAGCTTAACCCGGCTAGCGGGGAGCACAGATACGCAGTATTTT.